This entry lists 10 T cell receptor beta chains sequenced from one sample in a study of response to subunit inactivated influenza vaccine. A single record per CDR3 protein comes from TCRdb applying MiXCR to the RT-PCR reads. The repertoire holds roughly 780,000 distinct CDR3 sequences, with around a sixth as singletons. This material consisted of PBMCs from blood, taken roughly 5 days after vaccination. The receptors derive from a man aged 50 or older who received an inactivated influenza vaccine.

This clonotype was picked up many times. The V and J genes are TRBV12-3 or TRBV12-4 and TRBJ2-3, with 8 bases matching TRBD2. The CDR3 totals 13 residues. V shed 7 bases, J shed 4 bases, and the junction held 4 bases outside the gene matches. CDR3 bases: TGTGCCAGCATGTCGCGGGGGGCAGATACGCAGTATTTT. Its translation is CASMSRGADTQYF.

This clonotype has more than one count but fewer than ten. The chain joins TRBV28 to TRBJ2-7; tentatively, D is TRBD2 (6 bases). V was trimmed by 5 bases and J by 6 bases, leaving 14 bases between them. CDR3 length: 13 residues. Germline V gives CDR1 MDHEN, CDR2 SYDVKM. Here the CDR3 DNA reads TGTGCCAGCAGTCGAGAGGGACTCCGCGAGCAGTACTTC. Its translation: CASSREGLREQYF.

The chain employs TRBV20-1 and TRBJ2-3; D is ambiguous. The V and J ends lost 4 bases and 4 bases respectively, with 9 bases between them. The CDR3 has 12 residues. Germline V CDR1 and CDR2: DFQATT, SNEGSKA (reference sequence). CDR3 protein: CSATTGSDTQYF. Here the CDR3 DNA reads TGCAGTGCTACCACCGGATCAGATACGCAGTATTTT.

This chain joins TRBV7-2 and TRBJ2-7; 10 nucleotides line up with TRBD1. This CDR3 contains 14 residues. The junction had 8 bases not matched to a gene; V was cut back by 4 bases and J by 8 bases. Germline CDR1 and CDR2: SGHTA and FQGNSA. CDR3 bases: TGTGCCAGCAGCTCTCGGGACAGGGGTTCCAAGCAGTACTTC. Encoded protein: CASSSRDRGSKQYF. Supplemented by reference TRBV7-2 and TRBJ2-7, the full variable domain reads GAGVSQSPSNKVTEKGKDVELRCDPISGHTALYWYRQSLGQGLEFLIYFQGNSAPDKSGLPSDRFSAERTGGSVSTLTIQRTQQEDSAVYLCASSSRDRGSKQYFGPGTRLTVT.

This clonotype was seen a few times. The CDR3 DNA follows: TGTGCCAGCAGTTACTCGACTGGGCCAGGGATGGGTGAGACCCAGTACTTC. This codes for CASSYSTGPGMGETQYF. The chain uses TRBV6-5 and TRBJ2-5, with D perhaps TRBD1 (5 bases). Germline values: CDR1 MNHEY, CDR2 SVGAGI. The CDR3 is 17 amino acids. Trimming pared 0 bases from V and 5 bases from J, leaving 19 bases between.

This clonotype was picked up many times. The V gene is TRBV6-2 or TRBV6-3, the J gene TRBJ1-5; D is unresolved. V lost 7 bases and J 2 bases, leaving 9 bases between the germline ends. In germline, CDR1 is MNHEY, CDR2 SVGEGT. This CDR3 is 13 amino acids long. The CDR3 loop is CASTDGGNQPQHF. Written as DNA, the CDR3 is TGTGCCAGCACCGACGGGGGCAATCAGCCCCAGCATTTT.

In this sample, this clonotype turned up a few times. The V call is TRBV7-2, the J call TRBJ2-1, with TRBD2 identical over 8 bases. The trim removed 5 bases at V and 6 bases at J, leaving 9 bases unmatched. The CDR3 spans 15 residues. CDR1 is SGHTA and CDR2 is FQGNSA in the germline V gene. The CDR3 bases are TGTGCCAGCAGCCGTTGGACTAGCCCGGGCAATGAGCAGTTCTTC. Protein product: CASSRWTSPGNEQFF.

V and J are TRBV5-1 and TRBJ2-1, with 12 nucleotides matching TRBD2. The junction had 3 bases not matched to a gene; V was cut back by 6 bases and J by 2 bases. The CDR3 loop spans 15 amino acids. CDR1 SGHRS and CDR2 YFSETQ come from the germline V gene. This CDR3 is CASMTSGGPYNEQFF. In DNA, the CDR3 is TGCGCCAGCATGACTAGCGGGGGCCCCTACAATGAGCAGTTCTTC.

This clonotype was detected a few times. J is TRBJ2-7 and V is TRBV10-2, with D possibly matching TRBD1 (7 bases). Trimming took off 7 bases at V and 1 base at J, with 17 bases between the two ends. The germline CDR1 and CDR2 sequences are WSHSY and SAAADI. The CDR3 covers 15 residues. CDR3 residues: CASTTPRGVSYEQYF. The CDR3 DNA sequence: TGCGCCAGCACCACCCCCAGGGGGGTTTCCTACGAGCAGTACTTC.

This clonotype was picked up a small number of times. This chain uses TRBV12-3 or TRBV12-4 with TRBJ1-6; D is uncertain. Trimming took off 5 bases at V and 13 bases at J, with 12 bases between the two ends. The CDR3 loop spans 12 amino acids. Here the CDR3 reads CASSPDAGPLHF. As DNA, the CDR3 is TGTGCCAGCAGTCCTGACGCGGGCCCCCTCCACTTT.